The 30 T cell receptor beta chains below were found in one sample sequenced in a study of shared clonotypes between healthy human individuals. TCRdb's table, derived via immunoSEQ multiplex PCR, lists solely in-frame clones and lacks some. The sample includes around 2.3 million clones, around 95% seen only once; the top ten take around 0.13%. What was sequenced was naive CD4+ T cells sorted from blood. Subset meaning: CD45RA+ positively selected. The receptors here all came from a man between 18 and 29 years old in good health.

The chain links TRBV15 to TRBJ1-6; tentatively, D is TRBD1 (5 bases). Trimming left V 0 bases short and J 11 bases short, with 11 bases between. Germline CDR1 and CDR2: LNHNV and YYDKDF (reference sequence). CDR3 length: 14 residues. The DNA for the CDR3 is TGTGCCACCAGCAGAGATGGGGGGGGTCCACCCCTCCACTTT. It encodes CATSRDGGGPPLHF.

This clone was picked up one time. The gene calls are TRBV18 and TRBJ1-5, with 7 bases lining up with TRBD1. Germline assignment: CDR1 KGHSH and CDR2 LQKENI. The CDR3 has 18 amino acids. Unmatched junction bases numbered 11, after V lost 3 bases and J lost 0 bases. CDR3 protein: CASSPRPLGTDSNQPQHF. The CDR3 DNA follows: TGTGCCAGCTCACCCAGGCCATTGGGGACAGATAGCAATCAGCCCCAGCATTTT.

The chain is built from TRBV19 and TRBJ2-7; TRBD1 matches at 8 bases. The CDR3 has 15 amino acids. The trim removed 4 bases at V and 0 bases at J, leaving 5 bases unmatched. Germline loops: CDR1 LNHDA, CDR2 SQIVND (reference sequence). The CDR3 here is CASSTSTGASYEQYF. DNA of the CDR3: TGTGCCAGTAGTACGTCGACAGGGGCCTCCTACGAGCAGTACTTC. The variable domain in full, with the rest retrieved from reference TRBV19 and TRBJ2-7, is DGGITQSPKYLFRKEGQNVTLSCEQNLNHDAMYWYRQDPGQGLRLIYYSQIVNDFQKGDIAEGYSVSREKKESFPLTVTSAQKNPTAFYLCASSTSTGASYEQYFGPGTRLTVT.

This chain connects TRBV16 to TRBJ1-4, with 9 bases lining up with TRBD1. J was trimmed by 5 bases and V by 4 bases; bases with no gene match: 2. CDR3 length equals 14 residues. CDR1 and CDR2 from the germline V gene are KGHSY and FQNENV. The DNA for the CDR3 is TGTGCCAGCAGCCCACAGGGGGCGAATGAAAAACTGTTTTTT. It codes for CASSPQGANEKLFF.

This clone appeared a single time. The rearrangement joins TRBV18 to TRBJ2-2; 7 nucleotides align to TRBD2. Germline V CDR1 and CDR2: KGHSH, LQKENI. The CDR3 totals 16 residues. With 4 bases clipped from V and 1 base from J, the junction kept 6 bases outside the gene matches. DNA for the CDR3: TGTGCCAGCTCACAAACTCTAGCGGAGAACACCGGGGAGCTGTTTTTT. Amino acids: CASSQTLAENTGELFF.

This rearrangement joins TRBV11-2 to TRBJ2-7, with D uncertain. The CDR3 totals 15 residues. The V end was cut by 2 bases, the J end by 0 bases, with 11 bases between. Germline-derived CDR1 and CDR2 are SGHAT and FQNNGV. The CDR3 DNA sequence: TGTGCCAGCAGCTTATCGGCAGGCGACTCCTACGAGCAGTACTTC. It specifies CASSLSAGDSYEQYF.

This chain links TRBV30 with TRBJ2-3, with TRBD2 matching over 9 bases. CDR3 length: 16 amino acids. Germline CDR1 GTSNPN, CDR2 SVGIG (reference sequence). Germline trimming cut 5 bases from V and 0 bases from J; bases unmatched to any gene: 9. The CDR3 reads CAWGRLADSSTDTQYF. CDR3 in DNA: TGTGCCTGGGGGAGACTAGCGGACTCTAGCACAGATACGCAGTATTTT.

This chain links TRBV30 with TRBJ1-5, with 9 nucleotides matching TRBD1. The CDR3 consists of 15 residues. Germline CDR1 GTSNPN, CDR2 SVGIG (reference sequence). V gave up 0 bases and J gave up 3 bases; unmatched junction bases: 3. The CDR3 loop is CAWSVGQGPNQPQHF. DNA for the CDR3: TGTGCCTGGAGTGTGGGACAGGGTCCCAATCAGCCCCAGCATTTT.

CDR3: CASSLRAPNTEAFF. The CDR3 DNA is TGTGCCAGCAGTTTACGGGCTCCGAACACTGAAGCTTTCTTT. The chain carries TRBV28 and TRBJ1-1; D is uncertain. Trimming cost V 2 bases and J 1 base, with 8 bases left between them. CDR1 and CDR2 (germline): MDHEN, SYDVKM. The CDR3 spans 14 residues.

This chain uses TRBV9 with TRBJ1-6; a weak D match, TRBD1 (6 bases). The germline gives CDR1 SGDLS, CDR2 YYNGEE. Between the trimmed V and J ends, which lost 0 bases and 8 bases, there was a span of 12 bases. This CDR3 spans 15 amino acids. For the CDR3, the DNA is TGTGCCAGCAGCGTAGGATCACAGGGATATTCACCCCTCCACTTT. Translated: CASSVGSQGYSPLHF.

This clone was seen once. The CDR3 is CASSQVSSFGNTIYF. CDR3 bases: TGCGCCAGCAGCCAAGTCTCCTCCTTCGGAAACACCATATATTTT. The chain is built from TRBV4-1 and TRBJ1-3; no clear D. Germline V lookup: CDR1 MGHRA, CDR2 YSYEKL. The CDR3 spans 15 residues. V was shortened by 1 base and J by 4 bases, with 11 bases between the two germline ends.

The chain uses TRBV30 and TRBJ1-2; 7 bases match TRBD1. CDR3 size: 13 residues. J gave up 6 bases and V 2 bases, and 6 bases lay outside the gene matches. The germline V gene encodes CDR1 GTSNPN and CDR2 SVGIG (reference sequence). CDR3 coding DNA: TGTGCCTGGAGTTCCCGGACAGGACATGGCTACACCTTC. Its protein product is CAWSSRTGHGYTF.

This clone was picked up one time. Other DNA sequences of this sample code for an identical CDR3. The chain recombines TRBV6-4 with TRBJ2-2, with 9 bases fitting TRBD2. V shed 6 bases and J 5 bases; nucleotides not matched to a gene: 7. From germline, CDR1 is MRHNA and CDR2 SNTAGT. The CDR3 sequence is 15 residues long. The chain's CDR3 is CASSALAGVTGELFF. The CDR3 DNA reads as TGTGCCAGCAGCGCCTTAGCGGGGGTGACCGGGGAGCTGTTTTTT.

The rearrangement links TRBV2 to TRBJ1-2; TRBD1 might be the D (5 bases). Germline CDR1 SNHLY, CDR2 FYNNEI. The CDR3 length is 16 residues. Trimming cost V 5 bases and J 2 bases, with 18 bases left between them. CDR3 amino acids: CASSQRQIPLNYGYTF. CDR3 in DNA: TGTGCCAGCAGTCAAAGACAGATACCTTTAAACTATGGCTACACCTTC.

This rearrangement joins TRBV7-9 to TRBJ2-7; 7 positions agree with TRBD2. V dropped 0 bases and J dropped 9; count of bases not matched to a gene: 2. This CDR3 spans 12 amino acids. Germline V gene lookup returns CDR1 SEHNR and CDR2 FQNEAQ (reference sequence). As DNA, the CDR3 is TGTGCCAGCAGCTTAGCTCCGGGGGGGCAGTACTTC. It codes for CASSLAPGGQYF.

In regard to this clone: The CDR3 end shows no conserved phenylalanine or tryptophan, and so a read error is likely. It is unclear where the CDR3 begins or ends on the DNA, so no DNA is shown, and the CDR3 is as TCRdb lists it. The rearrangement uses TRBV6-4 and TRBJ2-7; the table's D call, TRBD1, was not checked against the DNA. In germline, CDR1 is MRHNA, CDR2 SNTAGT. The CDR3 spans 12 amino acids, including both terminal residues. This chain's CDR3 is CASSDGKGQLRL.

The chain is built from TRBV18 and TRBJ2-3; TRBD1 might be the D (5 bases). Germline V gene data show CDR1 as KGHSH and CDR2 as LQKENI. The CDR3 has 14 residues. Trimming pared 1 base from V and 5 bases from J, leaving 10 bases between. Here the CDR3 reads CASSPRQGQDTQYF. The CDR3 DNA sequence: TGTGCCAGCTCACCACGGCAGGGTCAAGATACGCAGTATTTT.

This rearrangement joins TRBV11-2 to TRBJ2-7, with a weak D call TRBD1 (6 bases). CDR3 size: 11 residues. Germline CDR1 and CDR2: SGHAT and FQNNGV. The germline V and J ends were trimmed by 6 bases and 5 bases, with 8 bases remaining between them. The CDR3 is CASSRGNEQYF. The CDR3 DNA sequence: TGTGCCAGCAGTAGGGGGAACGAGCAGTACTTC.

This clone was seen just once. The chain is built from TRBV18 and TRBJ2-7; 13 bases are a match to TRBD2. V gave up 2 bases and J gave up 6 bases; unmatched junction bases: 7. The CDR3 has 16 residues. Germline CDR1 KGHSH, CDR2 LQKENI. CDR3 in DNA: TGTGCCAGCTCACCAACACTCGGGACTAGCGGGACCGAGCAGTACTTC. This gives the protein CASSPTLGTSGTEQYF.

V gene TRBV5-1 combines with J gene TRBJ1-2; no definite D call. Trimming took 4 bases from V and 5 from J, leaving 12 bases between them. The CDR3 runs 13 residues. The germline V gene has CDR1 SGHRS and CDR2 YFSETQ. The CDR3 DNA follows: TGCGCCAGCAGCAGCCAAGCGGGATATGGCTACACCTTC. It specifies CASSSQAGYGYTF.

This chain joins TRBV7-2 and TRBJ2-2; D unclear. Germline V CDR1 and CDR2: SGHTA, FQGNSA. V lost 1 base and J lost 6, with 12 bases in between. The CDR3 runs 15 residues. The CDR3 DNA reads TGTGCCAGCAGCTTAGGAGTTGTGGCGGCCGGGGAGCTGTTTTTT. It codes for CASSLGVVAAGELFF.

J is TRBJ1-6 and V is TRBV5-6; tentatively, D is TRBD1 (5 bases). Germline V lookup: CDR1 SGHDT, CDR2 YYEEEE. V was cut by 4 bases and J by 3 bases, with 8 bases left in between. The CDR3 runs 14 residues. The CDR3 spells CASSPDSYNSPLHF. DNA of the CDR3: TGTGCCAGCAGCCCCGACAGCTATAATTCACCCCTCCACTTT.

The chain couples TRBV28 to TRBJ2-5, with D tentatively TRBD1 or TRBD2 (6 bases each). This CDR3 is 15 amino acids long. CDR1 MDHEN and CDR2 SYDVKM come from the germline V gene. The ends were cut back, 2 bases at V and 4 bases at J, with 14 bases in the middle. The CDR3 loop is CASSLGWGRGETQYF. The CDR3 bases are TGTGCCAGCAGTTTAGGCTGGGGGCGGGGAGAGACCCAGTACTTC.

This clone was detected once. Distinct nucleotide sequences in the sample also encode this CDR3. J is TRBJ1-1 and V is TRBV11-2; D gene ambiguous. V lost 3 bases to trimming and J lost 1 base, with 6 bases between them. The CDR3 spans 13 residues. Germline lookup yields CDR1 SGHAT and CDR2 FQNNGV. The CDR3 DNA follows: TGTGCCAGCAGCTTCGCAGGGAACACTGAAGCTTTCTTT. Translated, it gives CASSFAGNTEAFF.

This chain connects TRBV18 to TRBJ2-5; D call uncertain. Germline CDR1 is KGHSH and CDR2 is LQKENI. The CDR3 sequence is 13 residues long. V lost 0 bases and J 5 bases, leaving 7 bases between the germline ends. CDR3 DNA sequence: TGTGCCAGCTCACCACCGGCGCACGAGACCCAGTACTTC. Translation: CASSPPAHETQYF.

V is TRBV7-9 and J is TRBJ2-7; 10 nucleotides line up with TRBD2. The V and J ends lost 2 bases and 1 base, in that order; junction bases with no gene match: 8. This CDR3 comprises 17 residues. Germline V gene sequence: CDR1 SEHNR, CDR2 FQNEAQ (reference sequence). CDR3 region: CASSLKSIAGGSYEQYF. In nucleotides, the CDR3 is TGTGCCAGCAGCTTAAAATCGATAGCGGGGGGTTCCTACGAGCAGTACTTC.

This chain links TRBV5-6 with TRBJ2-4, with TRBD2 identical over 10 bases. V was clipped by 1 base and J by 6 bases; unmatched bases: 4. The CDR3 extends over 15 amino acids. Germline CDR1 SGHDT, CDR2 YYEEEE. This chain's CDR3 is CASSLRSSGRNIQYF. The CDR3 nucleotides are TGTGCCAGCAGCTTGCGCTCTAGCGGGAGAAACATTCAGTACTTC.

The chain has TRBV5-1 and TRBJ2-3; D not certain. The CDR3 totals 12 residues. CDR1 is SGHRS and CDR2 is YFSETQ in the germline V gene. V lost 5 bases to trimming and J lost 5 bases, with 9 bases between them. CDR3 bases: TGCGCCAGCAGGGAACCAGGAGATACGCAGTATTTT. The encoded protein is CASREPGDTQYF.

This clone appeared a few times. The gene calls are TRBV30 and TRBJ1-2; possibly TRBD1 for D (5 bases). With 5 bases removed from V and 7 bases from J, the gap between germline ends came to 20 bases. Germline CDR1 is GTSNPN and CDR2 is SVGIG (reference sequence). This CDR3 region has 14 residues. The CDR3 here is CAWGLWGEGSGYTF. The DNA for the CDR3 is TGTGCCTGGGGCCTCTGGGGGGAAGGAAGTGGCTACACCTTC.

The chain is built from TRBV19 and TRBJ2-1, with D possibly TRBD2 on 5 matching bases. Trimming removed 4 bases from V and 4 bases from J, with 17 bases in between. Germline CDR1 reads LNHDA; CDR2 reads SQIVND (reference sequence). There are 16 residues in the CDR3. The CDR3 sequence is CASSTRLSASYNEQFF. The CDR3 nucleotides are TGTGCCAGTAGTACACGACTAAGCGCGTCATACAATGAGCAGTTCTTC.